This T cell receptor beta chain was profiled in a study of cytomegalovirus exposure and HLA in healthy donors. The donors were part of the 120-subject validation cohort, which stood apart from the roughly 670-subject first cohort. The protocol was immunoSEQ multiplex PCR, while the TCRdb copy is restricted to in-frame clones and leaves out a portion. This table has 150,000 to 200,000 clones, 84% appearing once. Whole-study results and caveats: The authors listed 164 TCR beta chains as cytomegalovirus-associated. The classifier reportedly diagnosed cytomegalovirus status with high sensitivity and specificity.

This clone was recorded a few times. Antigen: not known. This sequence originates from a man between 18 and 29 years old in good health and CMV-seropositive. Sequenced material: PBMCs.

The CDR3 loop is CATSRVTSTFSYEQYF. The CDR3 DNA reads TGTGCCACCAGCAGAGTAACTAGCACCTTCAGCTACGAGCAGTACTTC. This sequence joins TRBV15 and TRBJ2-7, with D maybe TRBD2 (6 bases). Per germline, CDR1 LNHNV and CDR2 YYDKDF (reference sequence). Trimming removed 1 base at V and 3 bases at J, with 16 bases between. The CDR3 is made up of 16 amino acids.